The clone carrying this T cell receptor (beta chain) has at least ten counts. The antigen is undetermined. This sample was included in a study of T cells in Graves' hyperthyroidism and ophthalmopathy. Study conclusions and caveats: Separation of ophthalmopathy from stable hyperthyroidism was achieved by a 13 V-J model. Blood also held most thyroid clonotypes expanded beyond 0.001.

Lactation, pregnancy, other autoimmune disease or uncontrolled infection led to exclusion of patients. Orbital computed tomography, thyroid ultrasound, serum thyroxine and TRAb, and clinical symptoms together informed the diagnoses. The CDR3 spans 14 residues. V was shortened by 5 bases and J by 0 bases, with 11 bases between the two germline ends. Germline CDR1 is SGHRS and CDR2 is YFSETQ. TCR beta CDR3 regions were amplified from RNA. Researchers ran a first-round RT-PCR on the TCR CDR3 using the HTBI primer set. TCRdb recomputed calls from the multiplex PCR reads with MiXCR, one row per CDR3 protein. Here the sample spans about half a million distinct CDR3 sequences, roughly a quarter being singletons.

The chain combines TRBV5-1 with TRBJ1-1; D is uncertain. The material sequenced was blood. This clonotype originated in a woman in her twenties or thirties with Graves' ophthalmopathy. The CDR3 bases are TGCGCCAGCAGGGCGACGGAATTGAACACTGAAGCTTTCTTT. This encodes CASRATELNTEAFF.